This TCR beta chain was obtained from a study of T cell clonotyping in hematopoietic cell transplantation. Overall study results and limits: Recipient TCR diversity dropped after transplant; expanded clonotypes rose from day 30 to 180. Without cell sorting, CD4 versus CD8 contributions remain unresolved. Higher Inverse Simpson Index values in graft donor and pretransplant recipient predicted broader posttransplant TCR diversity.

The data were produced by immunoSEQ multiplex PCR, yet TCRdb's version contains in-frame clones alone and is incomplete. Of 3,200 or so clones listed, roughly 55% were seen once; the top ten hold under 25%. The CDR3 has 14 amino acids. CDR1 and CDR2 from the germline V gene are MNHNS and SASEGT. Trimming took 7 bases from V and 7 from J, leaving 14 bases between them. Worth noting for this clone: Its antigen is not identified.

The TCR comes from a female patient between 30 and 40 years old who had an allogeneic stem cell transplant, so T cells may come from the graft donor. Some clones in this sample may be carry-over from other donors' samples. The V call is TRBV6-1, the J call TRBJ1-6; tentative D call: TRBD1 (6 bases). The sample here was peripheral blood mononuclear cells, taken 30 days after allogeneic stem cell transplant. The CDR3 bases are TGTGCCAGCAACTACAGGGCGCTCAATTCACCCCTCCACTTT. This gives the protein CASNYRALNSPLHF.